These 8 T cell receptor beta chains share one sample of origin, sequenced in a study of immune heterogeneity within non-small cell lung tumors. Multiplex PCR relied on 32 V and 13 J primers to amplify TCR beta CDR3. TCRdb independently ran MiXCR on the multiplex PCR reads; one entry per CDR3 protein. Of 20,000 to 25,000 distinct CDR3 sequences in the sample, around 26% are singletons; the top ten hold over 3.5%. At 600 ng per sample, bulk tumor genomic DNA provided the template. Biopsies, several per primary tumor and spaced far apart, were collected during surgery. The patients were newly diagnosed with non-small cell lung cancer, had not been treated, and had curative surgery. The specimen was lung tumor tissue. The receptors derive from a middle-aged man with non-small cell lung cancer.

This clonotype was counted at least ten times. The chain links TRBV28 to TRBJ1-4; 9 bases agree with TRBD1. The CDR3 loop spans 22 amino acids. V lost 5 bases to trimming and J lost 0 bases; unmatched junction nucleotides: 22. CDR1 MDHEN and CDR2 SYDVKM come from the germline V gene. For the CDR3, the DNA is TGTGCCAGCAGTAGACCAATGGGGATGACAGGGGGAAGCCCTGCAACTAATGAAAAACTGTTTTTT. Amino acid sequence: CASSRPMGMTGGSPATNEKLFF.

A note on this clonotype: A much larger clone differs from this one at a single base, so this may be a read error. The V and J genes are TRBV9 and TRBJ2-7, with D perhaps TRBD2 (5 bases). Germline-derived CDR1 and CDR2 are SGDLS and YYNGEE. Trimming stripped 7 bases from V and 7 bases from J, with 18 bases between. This CDR3 has 13 residues. CDR3: CASSVGAESEQYF. The CDR3 DNA is TGTGCCAGCTCCGTGGGAGCTGAGAGTGAGCAGTACTTC.

Note on this clonotype: A much more abundant neighbour one base away suggests this may be a read error. The chain links TRBV6-6 to TRBJ2-3; D remains unclear. The CDR3 spans 15 residues. Germline-derived CDR1 and CDR2 are MNHNY and SVGAGI (reference sequence). The DNA of the CDR3 is TGTTCCAGCAGTTACTCGATGAGGAACACAGATACGCAGTATTTT. Its translation is CSSSYSMRNTDTQYF.

This clonotype was picked up many times. V and J are TRBV9 and TRBJ2-1, with 8 bases matching TRBD2. V trimming: 4 bases; J trimming: 5 bases; junction bases outside the gene matches: 8. This CDR3 is 15 amino acids long. Per germline, CDR1 SGDLS and CDR2 YYNGEE. The chain's CDR3 is CASSPRSGSNNEQFF. CDR3 bases: TGTGCCAGCAGCCCAAGAAGCGGGAGTAACAATGAGCAGTTCTTC.

The table lists this clonotype with many counts. This chain joins TRBV3-1 and TRBJ1-6; no definite D call. Germline V gives CDR1 LGHDT, CDR2 YNNKEL (reference sequence). There are 12 residues in the CDR3. V lost 4 bases and J lost 7, with 5 bases in between. The CDR3 loop is CASSRMNSPLHF. The CDR3 DNA sequence: TGTGCCAGCAGCCGCATGAATTCACCCCTCCACTTT.

The rearrangement links TRBV11-2 to TRBJ2-7; D not resolved. The ends were cut back, 6 bases at V and 3 bases at J, with 6 bases in the middle. Per germline, CDR1 SGHAT and CDR2 FQNNGV. The CDR3 is made up of 11 amino acids. The CDR3 DNA sequence: TGTGCCAGCAGAATACTCTACGAGCAGTACTTC. Amino acid sequence: CASRILYEQYF. The variable domain in full, completed from reference TRBV11-2 and TRBJ2-7, reads EAGVAQSPRYKIIEKRQSVAFWCNPISGHATLYWYQQILGQGPKLLIQFQNNGVVDDSQLPKDRFSAERLKGVDSTLKIQPAKLEDSAVYLCASRILYEQYFGPGTRLTVT.

This clonotype was counted once. Being one base from a much bigger clone, this may be a read error. This chain connects TRBV20-1 to TRBJ2-7; D is perhaps TRBD2 (5 bases). Germline V gene data show CDR1 as DFQATT and CDR2 as SNEGSKA (reference sequence). The CDR3 is made up of 14 amino acids. The CDR3 DNA follows: TGCAGTACTAGTAATCGACAAGGGAACTACGAGCAGTACTTC. This sequence encodes CSTSNRQGNYEQYF.

This clonotype was observed a few times. The chain links TRBV6-2 or TRBV6-3 to TRBJ2-1; the match to TRBD1 covers 7 bases. CDR1 is MNHEY, CDR2 SVGEGT, per germline. The V segment lost 2 bases and the J segment 5 bases; nucleotides outside the gene matches: 15. The CDR3 consists of 18 residues. The CDR3 is CASSYGTASAIRHNEQFF. CDR3 DNA sequence: TGTGCCAGCAGTTACGGGACAGCCTCCGCCATTCGACACAATGAGCAGTTCTTC.